The clone carrying this TCR beta chain is categorized as medium-sized. Its antigen remains unidentified. The CDR3 contains 16 residues. J was trimmed by 9 bases and V by 6 bases; bases with no gene match: 13. Germline CDR1 is SGHDT and CDR2 is YYEEEE. This sample was included in a study of T-cell memory formation after mild COVID-19. Points from the study as a whole: Of the contracting clones, CD4+ ones lay mainly in CM and EM, and CD8+ ones in EMRA.

Libraries for TCRalpha and TCRbeta carried sample barcodes and unique molecular identifiers via 5'RACE. From the 5' RACE reads, TCRdb called clonotypes with MiXCR, one entry per CDR3 protein. The data show more than 7,000 distinct CDR3 sequences, roughly a third seen once. The source of this sequence is an adult woman who had mild COVID-19 (a few samples of this study predate the infection). Cell type and time point are not known. The material sequenced was PBMCs or a T cell subset sorted from them (not recorded which). J is TRBJ1-6 and V is TRBV5-6, with TRBD1 matching over 9 bases. This CDR3 is CASNSRTGTGFSPLHF. CDR3 DNA sequence: TGTGCCAGCAACTCCCGGACGGGGACAGGGTTTTCACCCCTCCACTTT.